The 21 T cell receptor beta chains below all came from one sample that was sequenced in a study of radiation and T cells in renal cell carcinoma. Profiled with immunoSEQ multiplex PCR; TCRdb holds only in-frame clones, not every one. The data contain 30,000 to 40,000 clones, roughly 80% of them singletons. Time point given: blood 4 weeks post-SBRT, at nephrectomy. The treatment: 15 Gy SBRT to primary tumor, nephrectomy 4 weeks later. The sample consisted of blood, taken from a patient whose treatment included radiotherapy and nephrectomy. These receptors were taken from a man in his sixties with renal cell carcinoma.

The V and J genes are TRBV2 and TRBJ2-7, with D tentatively TRBD1 (5 bases). Germline V gives CDR1 SNHLY, CDR2 FYNNEI. The CDR3 loop spans 12 amino acids. V was cut by 6 bases and J by 3 bases, with 9 bases left in between. CDR3 protein: CASRPDSYEQYF. The CDR3 coding sequence is TGTGCCAGCAGGCCTGACAGCTACGAGCAGTACTTC.

V is TRBV7-2 and J is TRBJ1-2, with TRBD1 as a possible D gene (6 bases). V was trimmed by 3 bases and J by 0 bases, leaving 8 bases between them. CDR3 size: 14 residues. Germline V CDR1 and CDR2: SGHTA, FQGNSA. For the CDR3, the DNA is TGTGCCAGCAGCTTGAACAGGGCTAACTATGGCTACACCTTC. Its translation: CASSLNRANYGYTF.

The chain has TRBV7-2 and TRBJ2-3, with 10 bases matching TRBD2. The V gene end was trimmed by 2 bases and the J gene end by 5 bases; junction bases not matched to a gene: 7. CDR3 length equals 16 residues. The germline V gene has CDR1 SGHTA and CDR2 FQGNSA. CDR3 in amino acids: CASSLFSGRALDTQYF. In nucleotides, the CDR3 is TGTGCCAGCAGCTTATTCAGCGGGAGGGCCCTAGATACGCAGTATTTT.

The chain couples TRBV6-5 to TRBJ1-4; D possibly corresponds to TRBD1 (5 bases). V was clipped by 0 bases and J by 4 bases, with 6 bases between them. Germline V CDR1 and CDR2: MNHEY, SVGAGI. The CDR3 contains 14 residues. In DNA form, the CDR3 reads TGTGCCAGCAGTTACTCGGACAATAATGAAAAACTGTTTTTT. This sequence encodes CASSYSDNNEKLFF.

The rearrangement uses TRBV7-9 and TRBJ2-5, with D possibly TRBD1 on 6 matching bases. The CDR3 runs 15 residues. Germline V gene sequence: CDR1 SEHNR, CDR2 FQNEAQ (reference sequence). Trimming removed 4 bases at V and 5 bases at J, with 17 bases between. This CDR3 reads CASSSTDSFGETQYF. In nucleotides, the CDR3 is TGTGCCAGCAGCTCTACGGACAGCTTCGGGGAGACCCAGTACTTC. Looking up the rest from reference TRBV7-9 and TRBJ2-5 gives the full variable domain: DTGVSQNPRHKITKRGQNVTFRCDPISEHNRLYWYRQTLGQGPEFLTYFQNEAQLEKSRLLSDRFSAERPKGSFSTLEIQRTEQGDSAMYLCASSSTDSFGETQYFGPGTRLLVL.

This clone was detected only once. CDR3 in DNA: TGTGCCAGCAGCCCACGGACAGTCACTAACTATGGCTACACCTTC. It is translated as CASSPRTVTNYGYTF. This chain joins TRBV7-9 and TRBJ1-2, with D perhaps TRBD1 (6 bases). Trimming removed 5 bases from V and 0 bases from J, with 13 bases in between. The CDR3 has 15 residues. The germline V gene encodes CDR1 SEHNR and CDR2 FQNEAQ (reference sequence).

The chain recombines TRBV30 with TRBJ1-2, with 8 bases that match TRBD1. CDR3 length: 14 residues. Germline V CDR1 and CDR2: GTSNPN, SVGIG (reference sequence). V lost 0 bases, J lost 4 bases, and 4 bases stayed unmatched. In DNA form, the CDR3 reads TGTGCCTGGAGTGTACCAGGGGGCCCCTATGGCTACACCTTC. Translated, it gives CAWSVPGGPYGYTF.

The chain is built from TRBV30 and TRBJ1-2; unclear D gene. CDR1 and CDR2 (germline): GTSNPN, SVGIG (reference sequence). This CDR3 has 13 residues. Deletions cut 4 bases from V and 6 bases from J, with 15 bases between. Here the CDR3 reads CAWTIGETHGYTF. DNA for the CDR3: TGTGCCTGGACAATCGGGGAGACTCATGGCTACACCTTC.

The rearrangement links TRBV5-1 to TRBJ2-1, with 8 bases matching TRBD1. Germline assignment: CDR1 SGHRS and CDR2 YFSETQ. The CDR3 runs 14 residues. V gave up 0 bases and J gave up 4 bases; unmatched junction bases: 0. The CDR3 protein is CASSLGDRYNEQFF. The CDR3, as DNA: TGCGCCAGCAGCTTGGGGGACAGGTACAATGAGCAGTTCTTC.

The rearrangement joins TRBV29-1 to TRBJ1-5; no clear D gene. Deletions cut 4 bases from V and 2 bases from J, with 15 bases between. The germline V gene has CDR1 SQVTM and CDR2 ANQGSEA. There are 15 residues in the CDR3. The CDR3 bases are TGCAGCGTTGCTGAGGGTTTCTTAGGCAATCAGCCCCAGCATTTT. Translating it yields CSVAEGFLGNQPQHF.

This sequence joins TRBV4-2 and TRBJ2-3; unclear D gene. This CDR3 has 13 amino acids. Germline CDR1 is LGHNA and CDR2 is YNFKEQ. Trimming pared 1 base from V and 4 bases from J, leaving 6 bases between. The CDR3, as DNA: TGTGCCAGCAGCCAAGTCCTGTCAGATACGCAGTATTTT. Its protein product is CASSQVLSDTQYF.

The J gene is TRBJ2-7, the V gene TRBV19; tentatively, D is TRBD2 (5 bases). Trimming left V 5 bases short and J 1 base short, with 12 bases between. Germline V gene lookup returns CDR1 LNHDA and CDR2 SQIVND (reference sequence). The CDR3 is 14 residues long. The CDR3 sequence: CASSPGGWSYEQYF. DNA for the CDR3: TGTGCCAGTAGTCCCGGCGGGTGGTCCTACGAGCAGTACTTC.

The chain joins TRBV14 to TRBJ2-7, with 8 bases fitting TRBD1. With V trimmed by 4 bases and J by 3 bases, 5 bases remained unmatched. Germline CDR1 is SGHDN and CDR2 is FVKESK. The CDR3 has 14 amino acids. The CDR3 DNA reads as TGTGCCAGCAGCCTTACCGGGACAGGCTACGAGCAGTACTTC. Protein sequence: CASSLTGTGYEQYF.

The chain joins TRBV5-6 to TRBJ1-4; D is unresolved. This CDR3 region has 15 residues. The germline CDR1 and CDR2 sequences are SGHDT and YYEEEE. The ends were cut back, 3 bases at V and 7 bases at J, with 16 bases in the middle. CDR3 in amino acids: CASSSRRPQTEKLFF. The CDR3 nucleotides are TGTGCCAGCAGCTCCAGACGGCCTCAGACTGAAAAACTGTTTTTT.

The chain has TRBV5-1 and TRBJ2-1, with TRBD2 identical over 11 bases. The V gene's germline CDR1 is SGHRS and CDR2 YFSETQ. There are 15 residues in the CDR3. V lost 0 bases to trimming and J lost 6 bases; unmatched junction nucleotides: 2. The CDR3 protein is CASSLGLAGGNEQFF. For the CDR3, the DNA is TGCGCCAGCAGCTTGGGTCTAGCGGGGGGCAATGAGCAGTTCTTC.

The chain recombines TRBV6-6 with TRBJ2-7; TRBD1 matches 8 bases. Trimming removed 4 bases from V and 7 bases from J; junction bases left unmatched: 12. The V gene's germline CDR1 is MNHNY and CDR2 SVGAGI (reference sequence). CDR3 length: 15 residues. CDR3 sequence reads: CASSSLPQGAGEQYF. In nucleotides, the CDR3 is TGTGCCAGCAGTTCCCTCCCGCAGGGGGCAGGAGAGCAGTACTTC.

The genes are TRBV19 and TRBJ1-1; perhaps TRBD1 as D (5 bases). With 9 bases removed from V and 4 bases from J, the gap between germline ends came to 12 bases. The CDR3 has 12 amino acids. Per the germline V gene, CDR1 is LNHDA and CDR2 is SQIVND (reference sequence). This CDR3 is CASWNRFTEAFF. CDR3 nucleotides: TGTGCCAGCTGGAACAGGTTCACTGAAGCTTTCTTT.

This chain connects TRBV5-4 to TRBJ2-1; TRBD2 matches 8 bases. Germline V CDR1 and CDR2: SGHNT, YYREEE (reference sequence). The V and J ends lost 0 bases and 7 bases, in that order; junction bases with no gene match: 6. This CDR3 region has 15 residues. The chain's CDR3 is CASSLVLAGENEQFF. The CDR3 bases are TGTGCCAGCAGCTTGGTTCTAGCGGGCGAAAATGAGCAGTTCTTC.

This chain uses TRBV7-9 with TRBJ2-3; 16 bases fit TRBD2. From germline, CDR1 is SEHNR and CDR2 FQNEAQ (reference sequence). The junction had 9 bases not matched to a gene; V was cut back by 6 bases and J by 6 bases. The CDR3 length is 17 residues. CDR3 in amino acids: CASSQGLAGGPGDTQYF. The CDR3 region has the DNA TGTGCCAGCAGTCAGGGACTAGCGGGAGGGCCGGGGGATACGCAGTATTTT. Variable domain in full (rest from reference TRBV7-9 and TRBJ2-3): DTGVSQNPRHKITKRGQNVTFRCDPISEHNRLYWYRQTLGQGPEFLTYFQNEAQLEKSRLLSDRFSAERPKGSFSTLEIQRTEQGDSAMYLCASSQGLAGGPGDTQYFGPGTRLTVL.

The V and J genes are TRBV2 and TRBJ1-2; D uncertain. V was trimmed by 7 bases and J by 2 bases, leaving 14 bases between them. The CDR3 has 14 amino acids. Germline V lookup: CDR1 SNHLY, CDR2 FYNNEI. CDR3 protein: CASIFSMGNYGYTF. CDR3 nucleotides: TGTGCCAGCATATTTAGCATGGGAAACTATGGCTACACCTTC.

Regarding this clone: The sample contains more than one DNA sequence encoding this CDR3. The CDR3 coding sequence is TGCAGTGCCCCCGGGCCCGACGAGCAGTACTTC. Translating it yields CSAPGPDEQYF. This sequence joins TRBV20-1 and TRBJ2-7; D remains unclear. The CDR3 is 11 amino acids. V was trimmed by 6 bases and J by 5 bases, leaving 11 bases between them. CDR1 DFQATT and CDR2 SNEGSKA come from the germline V gene (reference sequence).